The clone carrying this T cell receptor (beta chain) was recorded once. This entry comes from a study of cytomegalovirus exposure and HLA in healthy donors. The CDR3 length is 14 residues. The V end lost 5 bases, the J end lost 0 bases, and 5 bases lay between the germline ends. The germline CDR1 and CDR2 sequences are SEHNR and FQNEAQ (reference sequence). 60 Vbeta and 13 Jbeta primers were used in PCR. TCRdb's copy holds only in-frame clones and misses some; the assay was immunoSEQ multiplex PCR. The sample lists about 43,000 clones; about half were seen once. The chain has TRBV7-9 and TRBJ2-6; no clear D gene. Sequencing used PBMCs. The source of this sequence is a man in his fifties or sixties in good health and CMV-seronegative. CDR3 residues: CASSHPSGANVLTF. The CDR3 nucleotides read TGTGCCAGCAGCCATCCCTCTGGGGCCAACGTCCTGACTTTC.